The clone carrying this T cell receptor beta chain has more than one count but fewer than ten. The sample comes from a study of blood T cell repertoires in COVID-19. Across the whole study: Specimens from acute and convalescent COVID-19 originated in the United States, Italy and Spain. T cells, B-cell-depleted T cells, or PBMCs provided the cDNA or gDNA that served as material.

In the authors' methods: Using reference gene primer amplification, nucleated cell counts were estimated. Sequencing was performed with immunoSEQ multiplex PCR; in TCRdb, only in-frame clones are kept and a portion is missing. Clone size and the V and J calls come from that table; the DNA yielded D and trimming. Among 200,000 to 300,000 clones listed, 75% to 90% were seen once. The sequenced material came from peripheral blood. This clonotype was obtained from a middle-aged woman with acute or convalescent COVID-19.

The CDR3 loop reads CASKGTPNYGYTF. For the CDR3, the DNA is TGTGCCAGCAAAGGGACACCGAACTATGGCTACACCTTC. The chain is built from TRBV6-5 and TRBJ1-2; maybe TRBD1 (6 bases). Trimming cost V 7 bases and J 2 bases, with 11 bases left between them. Germline-derived CDR1 and CDR2 are MNHEY and SVGAGI. The CDR3 is made up of 13 amino acids.